The 22 T cell receptor beta chains listed next were all sequenced from one sample in a study of post-analysis software for immune sequencing data. Whole-study results and caveats: About 5 TRBV segments (TRBV5-6, TRBV5-1 and TRBV20-1 among them) occurred more frequently in patients than in controls.

For these TCRs, the target antigens are not known. Libraries were made from TCR beta cDNA, and they carried unique molecular identifiers. TCRdb processed the PCR reads anew with MiXCR; each CDR3 protein has one entry. The table has around 400,000 distinct CDR3 sequences, approximately 38% seen once. The specimen was blood. Source of these receptors: a girl aged 2 to 10 with multiple sclerosis.

V gene TRBV4-2 combines with J gene TRBJ2-3; TRBD1 matches 9 bases. The CDR3 extends over 16 amino acids. V shed 1 base and J 3 bases; nucleotides not matched to a gene: 5. Germline V gene data show CDR1 as LGHNA and CDR2 as YNFKEQ. The CDR3 spells CASSQVPDRGTDTQYF. CDR3 coding DNA: TGTGCCAGCAGCCAAGTCCCGGACAGGGGAACAGATACGCAGTATTTT.

The rearrangement links TRBV27 to TRBJ1-1; the match to TRBD1 covers 7 bases. Germline CDR1 reads MNHEY; CDR2 reads SMNVEV (reference sequence). V lost 8 bases, J lost 0 bases, and 12 bases stayed unmatched. The CDR3 consists of 16 residues. The CDR3 DNA reads as TGTGCCAGCCATTCCTACAGGGGCTCGGTGAACACTGAAGCTTTCTTT. Translating gives CASHSYRGSVNTEAFF.

V and J are TRBV20-1 and TRBJ2-1; the match to TRBD1 covers 7 bases. Germline V gives CDR1 DFQATT, CDR2 SNEGSKA (reference sequence). The CDR3 contains 13 residues. The V and J ends lost 1 base and 10 bases, in that order; junction bases with no gene match: 7. The CDR3 is CSARGRDSYEQFF. CDR3 bases: TGCAGTGCTAGAGGCCGGGACAGTTACGAGCAGTTCTTC.

This clonotype was seen more than once but under ten times. V usage is TRBV12-3 or TRBV12-4 and J usage is TRBJ2-7; TRBD2 matches 7 bases. V shed 3 bases, J shed 2 bases, and the junction held 7 bases outside the gene matches. The CDR3 length is 15 residues. The CDR3 sequence: CASSFSSGTAYEQYF. The CDR3 nucleotides are TGTGCCAGCAGTTTCAGCAGCGGGACTGCCTACGAGCAGTACTTC.

A note on this clonotype: Germline is not matched at one junction end, which may reflect a read error. This chain joins TRBV20-1 and TRBJ2-7, with D unclear. Germline-derived CDR1 and CDR2 are DFQATT and SNEGSKA (reference sequence). CDR3 length: 13 residues. This CDR3 reads CSALGVTAYGQYF. CDR3 in DNA: TGCAGTGCTCTGGGCGTAACTGCCTACGGGCAGTACTTC.

The rearrangement links TRBV4-3 to TRBJ1-4; D is unresolved. The CDR3 totals 14 residues. Looked up from germline, CDR1 is LGHNA and CDR2 is YSLEER. The germline V and J ends were trimmed by 0 bases and 3 bases, with 5 bases remaining between them. As DNA, the CDR3 is TGCGCCAGCAGCCAAGATCGGGCTAATGAAAAACTGTTTTTT. Translating gives CASSQDRANEKLFF.

The chain has TRBV2 and TRBJ1-1, with D maybe TRBD1 (6 bases). V lost 9 bases, J lost 1 base, and 12 bases lay in between. Germline loops: CDR1 SNHLY, CDR2 FYNNEI. The CDR3 consists of 13 residues. The CDR3 DNA reads as TGTGCCAGGAAACAGGGAGAGAACACTGAAGCTTTCTTT. This translates into CARKQGENTEAFF.

This clonotype was observed a few times. The chain is built from TRBV12-3 or TRBV12-4 and TRBJ2-7, with D hard to call. V lost 0 bases and J lost 3, with 12 bases in between. The CDR3 runs 15 residues. CDR3 bases: TGTGCCAGCAGTTTAGCGCCCGGGTCGCACTACGAGCAGTACTTC. It translates to CASSLAPGSHYEQYF.

As regards this clonotype: Because it lacks the conserved phenylalanine or tryptophan at the end, this CDR3 is likely a read error. The chain couples TRBV28 to TRBJ2-4; weak D call: TRBD2 (5 bases). In germline, CDR1 is MDHEN, CDR2 SYDVKM. The CDR3 length is 13 residues. CDR3 DNA sequence: TGTGCCAACAGTCCGGAGGTGGGAAACATTCAGTACTGC. This codes for CANSPEVGNIQYC.

This clonotype was seen many times. V gene TRBV28 combines with J gene TRBJ2-5; 9 positions agree with TRBD2. Losses at the gene ends were 5 bases for V and 7 bases for J; bases not matched to a gene: 14. Germline CDR1 reads MDHEN; CDR2 reads SYDVKM. This CDR3 spans 16 amino acids. The CDR3 DNA is TGTGCCAGCAGTCCTACGACTAGCGGAGCGCTACGGACCCAGTACTTC. Amino acids: CASSPTTSGALRTQYF.

The gene calls are TRBV7-9 and TRBJ2-3, with TRBD1 matching 12 bases. CDR1 and CDR2 from the germline V gene are SEHNR and FQNEAQ (reference sequence). V lost 4 bases to trimming and J lost 6 bases; unmatched junction nucleotides: 5. This CDR3 region has 15 residues. CDR3 sequence reads: CASSWGQGAADTQYF. As DNA, the CDR3 is TGTGCCAGCAGCTGGGGACAGGGGGCGGCGGATACGCAGTATTTT.

V gene TRBV2 combines with J gene TRBJ2-7; TRBD1 matches at 11 bases. The CDR3 loop spans 14 amino acids. Trimming cost V 10 bases and J 0 bases; bases outside gene matches: 5. Germline-derived CDR1 and CDR2 are SNHLY and FYNNEI. The CDR3 sequence: CANTGTGGSYEQYF. The CDR3 bases are TGTGCCAACACCGGGACAGGGGGCTCCTACGAGCAGTACTTC.

The CDR3 nucleotides are TGTGCCAGCGGACTCGCAGCGGGAGGAGGGGAGCAGTACTTC. Translation gives CASGLAAGGGEQYF. This chain uses TRBV12-3 or TRBV12-4 with TRBJ2-7, with 9 bases aligning to TRBD2. The CDR3 is made up of 14 amino acids. The trim removed 8 bases at V and 7 bases at J, leaving 12 bases unmatched.

This rearrangement joins TRBV10-3 to TRBJ1-6, with 7 bases matching TRBD1. The CDR3 has 14 residues. Germline assignment: CDR1 ENHRY and CDR2 SYGVKD. J gave up 5 bases and V 8 bases, and 6 bases lay outside the gene matches. CDR3 DNA: TGTGCCATCCGACAGGGCCGGGATAATTCACCCCTCCACTTT. It specifies CAIRQGRDNSPLHF.

In its sample, this clonotype was seen a few times. This chain uses TRBV29-1 with TRBJ2-6, with D tentatively TRBD2 (6 bases). This CDR3 comprises 21 residues. The germline CDR1 and CDR2 sequences are SQVTM and ANQGSEA. Trimming shortened V by 0 bases and J by 4 bases, and 28 bases separated the two germline ends. CDR3 amino acids: CSVEDPKHTGPLGRGANVLTF. CDR3 nucleotide sequence: TGCAGCGTTGAAGATCCCAAGCATACAGGCCCCCTAGGGAGGGGGGCCAACGTCCTGACTTTC.

This sequence joins TRBV13 and TRBJ1-2, with D hard to call. Deletions cut 3 bases from V and 7 bases from J, with 9 bases between. Germline CDR1 reads PRHDT; CDR2 reads FYEKMQ (reference sequence). This CDR3 is 12 amino acids long. The CDR3 sequence is CASSFGLGGYTF. Written as DNA, the CDR3 is TGTGCCAGCAGCTTTGGGTTGGGTGGCTACACCTTC.

As for this clonotype: This may stem from a read error, because a much larger clone lies one nucleotide away. Lacking the conserved final phenylalanine or tryptophan, this CDR3 likely reflects a read error. This chain links TRBV10-3 with TRBJ2-1; D not resolved. This CDR3 contains 14 residues. Per the germline V gene, CDR1 is ENHRY and CDR2 is SYGVKD. Trimming removed 7 bases at V and 0 bases at J, with 10 bases between. The CDR3 here is CAIMTPNSYNEQFC. As DNA, the CDR3 is TGTGCCATCATGACCCCTAACTCCTACAATGAGCAGTTCTGC.

The J gene is TRBJ2-3, the V gene TRBV6-4, with 8 bases matching TRBD2. This CDR3 region has 14 residues. The junction had 2 bases not matched to a gene; V was cut back by 3 bases and J by 3 bases. Germline values: CDR1 MRHNA, CDR2 SNTAGT. CDR3 bases: TGTGCCAGCAGTGAAACTAGCGGAACAGATACGCAGTATTTT. It encodes CASSETSGTDTQYF.

This clonotype appeared a few times. The V and J genes are TRBV28 and TRBJ1-5; the match to TRBD1 covers 9 bases. Germline V CDR1 and CDR2: MDHEN, SYDVKM. This CDR3 region has 17 residues. J gave up 0 bases and V 6 bases, and 9 bases lay outside the gene matches. The CDR3: CASSSHPGQGSNQPQHF. For the CDR3, the DNA is TGTGCCAGCAGCTCTCACCCGGGACAGGGTAGCAATCAGCCCCAGCATTTT.

The chain is built from TRBV28 and TRBJ1-4; 9 bases align to TRBD1. The ends lost 5 bases at V and 7 bases at J; junction bases unmatched: 8. CDR1 is MDHEN, CDR2 SYDVKM, per germline. There are 15 residues in the CDR3. CDR3 coding DNA: TGTGCCAGCAGTACCGGACAGGGGCTTATTGAAAAACTGTTTTTT. This gives the protein CASSTGQGLIEKLFF.

This clonotype turned up a few times. V and J are TRBV24-1 and TRBJ2-5, with 12 bases lining up with TRBD2. Germline-derived CDR1 and CDR2 are KGHDR and SFDVKD. Trimming removed 4 bases from V and 3 bases from J; junction bases left unmatched: 8. The CDR3 length is 17 residues. DNA of the CDR3: TGTGCCACCAGTGACCCTAAGACTAGCGGGAGTAAAGAGACCCAGTACTTC. It translates to CATSDPKTSGSKETQYF.

This clonotype has more than one count but fewer than ten. J is TRBJ2-7 and V is TRBV11-1; TRBD1 matches at 12 bases. V lost 3 bases to trimming and J lost 5 bases; unmatched junction nucleotides: 2. Germline CDR1 reads SGHAT; CDR2 reads FQDESV (reference sequence). The CDR3 length is 14 residues. CDR3 amino acids: CASSLGQGANEQYF. CDR3 coding DNA: TGTGCCAGCAGCTTGGGACAGGGGGCGAACGAGCAGTACTTC.